Listed here are 4 T cell receptor beta chains from one sample, sequenced in a study of blood T cell repertoires in COVID-19. The table came from immunoSEQ multiplex PCR; TCRdb's copy has only in-frame clones and leaves some out. The data show 150,000 to 200,000 clones, 81% seen once. Sequencing was carried out using peripheral blood. Receptor source: a woman of 80 years or more with COVID-19, enrolled during active disease.

The rearrangement joins TRBV12-3 or TRBV12-4 to TRBJ2-5; D gene ambiguous. This CDR3 region has 13 residues. V was clipped by 2 bases and J by 5 bases, with 9 bases between them. CDR3 region: CASSLFLGETQYF. Here the CDR3 DNA reads TGTGCCAGCAGTTTATTCCTTGGCGAGACCCAGTACTTC.

This rearrangement joins TRBV6-5 to TRBJ2-7; tentatively, D is TRBD1 (5 bases). CDR1 and CDR2 (germline): MNHEY, SVGAGI. The V end was cut by 2 bases, the J end by 5 bases, with 10 bases between. The CDR3 has 13 amino acids. CDR3 nucleotides: TGTGCCAGCAGTTACCAGGGTAGGAACGAGCAGTACTTC. Translated, it gives CASSYQGRNEQYF.

The V and J genes are TRBV3-1 (or the pseudogene TRBV3-2) and TRBJ2-5; 12 bases fit TRBD2. Trimming cost V 5 bases and J 4 bases; bases outside gene matches: 5. Per germline, CDR1 LGHDT and CDR2 YNNKEL (reference sequence). The CDR3 consists of 15 residues. CDR3 amino acids: CASSSPSGGAETQYF. The DNA for the CDR3 is TGTGCCAGCAGCTCCCCTAGCGGGGGGGCAGAGACCCAGTACTTC.

V gene TRBV6-5 combines with J gene TRBJ2-7, with TRBD1 matching 8 bases. The CDR3 totals 11 residues. The V gene's germline CDR1 is MNHEY and CDR2 SVGAGI. V gave up 4 bases and J gave up 12 bases; unmatched junction bases: 5. The CDR3 protein is CASSSGQGLYF. The CDR3 nucleotides read TGTGCCAGCAGTTCCGGACAGGGATTGTACTTC.